The 21 T cell receptor beta chains presented below share a single source sample, sequenced in a study of blood T cell repertoires in COVID-19. TCRdb's copy holds only in-frame clones and misses some; the assay was immunoSEQ multiplex PCR. Among 250,000 to 350,000 clones listed, around 88% were seen once. The sequencing input was PBMCs or T cells enriched from blood (not recorded which). Receptors were obtained from a middle-aged woman who had recovered from COVID-19.

The chain carries TRBV5-4 and TRBJ1-1; D perhaps matches TRBD1 (6 bases). Deletions cut 0 bases from V and 6 bases from J, with 12 bases between. The CDR3 contains 14 residues. CDR1 and CDR2 (germline): SGHNT, YYREEE (reference sequence). The CDR3 sequence is CASSLGQGIAEAFF. As DNA, the CDR3 is TGTGCCAGCAGCTTGGGGCAGGGGATCGCTGAAGCTTTCTTT.

The chain recombines TRBV5-1 with TRBJ1-2; 9 bases are shared with TRBD1. This CDR3 is built from 14 residues. The V segment lost 4 bases and the J segment 8 bases; nucleotides outside the gene matches: 9. Per germline, CDR1 SGHRS and CDR2 YFSETQ. Written as DNA, the CDR3 is TGCGCCAGCAGCCGCCAGGGACAGGGTGAAGGCTACACCTTC. It translates to CASSRQGQGEGYTF.

The J gene is TRBJ2-7, the V gene TRBV5-6; TRBD1 matches at 9 bases. CDR1 SGHDT and CDR2 YYEEEE come from the germline V gene. V lost 0 bases and J lost 1; bases outside the gene matches: 2. The CDR3 contains 15 residues. The CDR3 sequence: CASSLAGTGSYEQYF. In DNA form, the CDR3 reads TGTGCCAGCAGCTTGGCCGGGACAGGGTCCTACGAGCAGTACTTC.

The V and J genes are TRBV5-1 and TRBJ2-4; 9 bases map to TRBD2. V was clipped by 4 bases and J by 0 bases; unmatched bases: 11. CDR3 length equals 18 residues. CDR1 is SGHRS and CDR2 is YFSETQ in the germline V gene. Written as DNA, the CDR3 is TGCGCCAGCAGCGTAGGACTAGCGACTACTCTAGCCAAAAACATTCAGTACTTC. Translating gives CASSVGLATTLAKNIQYF.

V is TRBV4-3 and J is TRBJ2-2; D may be TRBD2 (6 bases). The germline V gene has CDR1 LGHNA and CDR2 YSLEER. The CDR3 sequence is 17 residues long. V was cut by 2 bases and J by 7 bases, with 20 bases left in between. In nucleotides, the CDR3 is TGCGCCAGCAGCCAAACGCATGCCGGGAGTAGTGGCGGGGAGCTGTTTTTT. Translation: CASSQTHAGSSGGELFF.

V and J are TRBV30 and TRBJ1-4; D gene ambiguous. There are 13 residues in the CDR3. The V end was cut by 3 bases, the J end by 5 bases, with 10 bases between. Germline V CDR1 and CDR2: GTSNPN, SVGIG (reference sequence). The CDR3 spells CAWRPEWNEKLFF. As DNA, the CDR3 is TGTGCCTGGAGGCCTGAGTGGAATGAAAAACTGTTTTTT.

This clone was seen only once. This chain uses TRBV28 with TRBJ1-2; D uncertain. CDR3 size: 17 residues. Germline V gene lookup returns CDR1 MDHEN and CDR2 SYDVKM. The germline V and J ends were trimmed by 1 base and 0 bases, with 15 bases remaining between them. For the CDR3, the DNA is TGTGCCAGCAGTTTATCGGGGTGGCGGCGAACTAACTATGGCTACACCTTC. It encodes CASSLSGWRRTNYGYTF.

The CDR3 DNA is TGTGCCTGGAGTCCCGACAGGCTGAGGTATGGCTACACCTTC. It encodes CAWSPDRLRYGYTF. J is TRBJ1-2 and V is TRBV30; perhaps TRBD1 as D (6 bases). CDR1 is GTSNPN, CDR2 SVGIG, per germline (reference sequence). V dropped 2 bases and J dropped 5 bases, with 15 bases sitting between them. The CDR3 loop spans 14 amino acids.

This chain's CDR3 is CASSLMGQLNSPLHF. As DNA, the CDR3 is TGTGCCAGCAGCTTAATGGGACAGCTGAATTCACCCCTCCACTTT. The rearrangement uses TRBV7-8 and TRBJ1-6; 7 nucleotides match TRBD1. Germline values: CDR1 SGHVS, CDR2 FQNEAQ. V dropped 2 bases and J dropped 7; count of bases not matched to a gene: 5. This CDR3 comprises 15 residues. Based on the CDR3 plus reference TRBV7-8 and TRBJ1-6, the full variable domain is GAGVSQSPRYKVAKRGQDVALRCDPISGHVSLFWYQQALGQGPEFLTYFQNEAQLDKSGLPSDRFFAERPEGSVSTLKIQRTQQEDSAVYLCASSLMGQLNSPLHFGNGTRLTVT.

Concerning this clone itself: Other DNA sequences within the sample encode an identical CDR3. The V gene is TRBV24-1, the J gene TRBJ2-5, with TRBD1 matching over 10 bases. V dropped 3 bases and J dropped 5; count of bases not matched to a gene: 8. The CDR3 has 16 residues. Germline-derived CDR1 and CDR2 are KGHDR and SFDVKD. This CDR3 reads CATSDAPGTGVETQYF. As DNA, the CDR3 is TGTGCCACCAGTGATGCCCCCGGGACAGGGGTGGAGACCCAGTACTTC.

The chain recombines TRBV27 with TRBJ2-7; 8 nucleotides align to TRBD2. With V trimmed by 0 bases and J by 0 bases, 10 bases remained unmatched. The CDR3 has 18 amino acids. The germline CDR1 and CDR2 sequences are MNHEY and SMNVEV (reference sequence). This chain's CDR3 is CASSLSRTSSSSSYEQYF. CDR3 nucleotides: TGTGCCAGCAGTTTATCTAGGACTAGCTCCTCGAGCTCCTACGAGCAGTACTTC.

This clone was observed at least ten times. CDR3 region: CARSRDRERAQHF. CDR3 sequence (DNA): TGTGCCAGAAGTCGGGACAGGGAAAGGGCCCAGCATTTT. This chain joins TRBV5-3 and TRBJ1-5, with 9 bases identical to TRBD1. Being an ORF, TRBV5-3 has a function that is uncertain. The V segment lost 5 bases and the J segment 11 bases; nucleotides outside the gene matches: 8. This CDR3 is built from 13 residues.

The rearrangement joins TRBV27 to TRBJ2-7; 8 bases align to TRBD2. The CDR3 runs to 14 residues. The germline V gene has CDR1 MNHEY and CDR2 SMNVEV (reference sequence). V lost 5 bases, J lost 2 bases, and 5 bases stayed unmatched. Here the CDR3 reads CASSLSGTAYEQYF. CDR3 nucleotide sequence: TGTGCCAGCAGTCTTAGCGGGACGGCCTACGAGCAGTACTTC.

Here the CDR3 DNA reads TGTGCCAGCAGCCGCGATCTAGCGGGAGGGTACAATGAGCAGTTCTTC. It specifies CASSRDLAGGYNEQFF. The chain links TRBV5-4 to TRBJ2-1, with TRBD2 matching over 12 bases. This CDR3 spans 16 amino acids. Germline V lookup: CDR1 SGHNT, CDR2 YYREEE (reference sequence). The V segment lost 4 bases and the J segment 4 bases; nucleotides outside the gene matches: 6. Complete variable domain (other parts from reference TRBV5-4 and TRBJ2-1): ETGVTQSPTHLIKTRGQQVTLRCSSQSGHNTVSWYQQALGQGPQFIFQYYREEENGRGNFPPRFSGLQFPNYSSELNVNALELDDSALYLCASSRDLAGGYNEQFFGPGTRLTVL.

V usage is TRBV5-1 and J usage is TRBJ2-3; 8 bases are a match to TRBD2. Unmatched junction bases numbered 14, after V lost 5 bases and J lost 3 bases. Germline V gene data show CDR1 as SGHRS and CDR2 as YFSETQ. The CDR3 length is 17 residues. The CDR3 region is CASSGSLLAEGTDTQYF. The CDR3 nucleotides read TGCGCCAGCAGTGGTTCCCTACTAGCGGAGGGGACAGATACGCAGTATTTT. Filled out from reference TRBV5-1 and TRBJ2-3, the complete variable domain reads KAGVTQTPRYLIKTRGQQVTLSCSPISGHRSVSWYQQTPGQGLQFLFEYFSETQRNKGNFPGRFSGRQFSNSRSEMNVSTLELGDSALYLCASSGSLLAEGTDTQYFGPGTRLTVL.

This clone was seen a single time. CDR3 sequence: CASSVSGDNEQFF. The CDR3, as DNA: TGTGCCAGCAGCGTGTCAGGGGACAATGAGCAGTTCTTC. This sequence joins TRBV9 and TRBJ2-1, with D perhaps matching TRBD1 (6 bases). Germline CDR1 SGDLS, CDR2 YYNGEE. The CDR3 runs to 13 residues. Trimming cost V 2 bases and J 5 bases, with 8 bases left between them.

The CDR3 protein is CASILGLQVGNTIYF. CDR3 nucleotides: TGTGCCAGCATCCTAGGTCTCCAAGTCGGAAACACCATATATTTT. This rearrangement joins TRBV6-5 to TRBJ1-3; D remains unclear. Germline CDR1 and CDR2: MNHEY and SVGAGI. V was trimmed by 7 bases and J by 4 bases, leaving 17 bases between them. The CDR3 consists of 15 residues.

This clone was seen more than once but under ten times. J is TRBJ2-1 and V is TRBV5-8; D possibly corresponds to TRBD2 (5 bases). V lost 4 bases, J lost 3 bases, and 8 bases lay in between. Germline CDR1 SGHTS, CDR2 YDEGEE. This CDR3 comprises 13 residues. The CDR3 reads CASSPGYYNEQFF. DNA of the CDR3: TGTGCCAGCAGCCCGGGGTACTACAATGAGCAGTTCTTC.

The V and J genes are TRBV7-2 and TRBJ2-7; 10 nucleotides line up with TRBD1. Germline assignment: CDR1 SGHTA and CDR2 FQGNSA. Trimming at V came to 4 bases and at J to 5 bases, leaving 8 bases not matched to a gene. The CDR3 runs 15 residues. The DNA for the CDR3 is TGTGCCAGCAGCTCACAAGTGACAGGGGGCCACGAGCAGTACTTC. It specifies CASSSQVTGGHEQYF.

The chain joins TRBV11-2 to TRBJ2-2; TRBD2 matches at 10 bases. This CDR3 is 15 amino acids long. The V gene end was trimmed by 1 base and the J gene end by 6 bases; junction bases not matched to a gene: 2. Germline CDR1 SGHAT, CDR2 FQNNGV. CDR3 loop: CASSLGSGRSGELFF. CDR3 sequence (DNA): TGTGCCAGCAGCTTAGGTAGCGGGAGGTCCGGGGAGCTGTTTTTT.

This clone appeared once. The chain joins TRBV11-2 to TRBJ2-5; D possibly corresponds to TRBD2 (7 bases). The CDR3 spans 17 residues. CDR1 and CDR2 (germline): SGHAT, FQNNGV. The V gene lost 5 bases and the J gene lost 3 bases, with 22 bases spanning the gap. CDR3 amino acids: CASSPEAGAAPKETQYF. The CDR3 nucleotides are TGTGCCAGCAGCCCTGAGGCGGGGGCCGCCCCCAAAGAGACCCAGTACTTC.